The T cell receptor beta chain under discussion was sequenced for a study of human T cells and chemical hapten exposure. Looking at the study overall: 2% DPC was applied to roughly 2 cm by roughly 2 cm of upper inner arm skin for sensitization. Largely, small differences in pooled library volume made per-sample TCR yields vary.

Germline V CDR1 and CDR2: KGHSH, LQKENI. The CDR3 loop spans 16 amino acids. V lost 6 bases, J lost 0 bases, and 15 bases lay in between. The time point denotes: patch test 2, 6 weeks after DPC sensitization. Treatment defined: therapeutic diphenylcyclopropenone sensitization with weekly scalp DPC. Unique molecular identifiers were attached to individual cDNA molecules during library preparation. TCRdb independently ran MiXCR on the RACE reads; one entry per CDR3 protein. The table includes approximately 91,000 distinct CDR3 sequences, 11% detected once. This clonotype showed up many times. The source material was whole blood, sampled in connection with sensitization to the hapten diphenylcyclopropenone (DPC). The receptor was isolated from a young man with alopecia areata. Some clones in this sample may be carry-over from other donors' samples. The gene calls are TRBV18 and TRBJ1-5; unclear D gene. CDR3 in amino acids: CASSPGPTDSNQPQHF. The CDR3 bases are TGTGCCAGCTCGCCCGGGCCAACCGATAGCAATCAGCCCCAGCATTTT.